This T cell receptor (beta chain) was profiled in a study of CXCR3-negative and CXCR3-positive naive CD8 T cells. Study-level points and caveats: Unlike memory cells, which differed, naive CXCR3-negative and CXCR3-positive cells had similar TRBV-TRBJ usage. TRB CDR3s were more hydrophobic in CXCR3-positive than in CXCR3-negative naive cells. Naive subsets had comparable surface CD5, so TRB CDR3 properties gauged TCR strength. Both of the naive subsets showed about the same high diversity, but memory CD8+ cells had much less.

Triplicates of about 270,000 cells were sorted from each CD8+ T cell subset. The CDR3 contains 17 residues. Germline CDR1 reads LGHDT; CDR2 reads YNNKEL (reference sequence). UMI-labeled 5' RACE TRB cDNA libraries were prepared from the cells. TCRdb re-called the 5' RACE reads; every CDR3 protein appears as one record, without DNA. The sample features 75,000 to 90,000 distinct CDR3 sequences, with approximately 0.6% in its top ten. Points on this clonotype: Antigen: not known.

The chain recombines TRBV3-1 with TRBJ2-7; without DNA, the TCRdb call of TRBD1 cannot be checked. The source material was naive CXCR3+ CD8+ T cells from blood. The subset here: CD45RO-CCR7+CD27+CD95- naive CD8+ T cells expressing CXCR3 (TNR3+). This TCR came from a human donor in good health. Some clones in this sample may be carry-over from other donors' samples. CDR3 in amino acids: CASSPKPWTGSSYEQYF.